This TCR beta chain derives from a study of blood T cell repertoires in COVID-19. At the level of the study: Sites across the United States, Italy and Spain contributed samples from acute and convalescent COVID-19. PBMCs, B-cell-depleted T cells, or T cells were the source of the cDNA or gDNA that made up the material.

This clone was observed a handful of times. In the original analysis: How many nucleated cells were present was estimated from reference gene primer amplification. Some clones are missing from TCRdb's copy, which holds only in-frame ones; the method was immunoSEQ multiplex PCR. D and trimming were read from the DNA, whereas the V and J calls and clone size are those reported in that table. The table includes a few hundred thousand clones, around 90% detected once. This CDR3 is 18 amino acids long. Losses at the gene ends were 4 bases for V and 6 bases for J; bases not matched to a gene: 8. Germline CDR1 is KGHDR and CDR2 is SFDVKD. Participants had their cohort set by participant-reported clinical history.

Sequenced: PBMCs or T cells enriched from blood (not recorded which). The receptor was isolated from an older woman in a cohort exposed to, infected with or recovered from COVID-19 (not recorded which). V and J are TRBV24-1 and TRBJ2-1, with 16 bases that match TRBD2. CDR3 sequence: CATSDKGGTSGRGNEQFF. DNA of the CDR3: TGTGCCACCAGTGACAAGGGGGGGACTAGCGGGAGGGGCAATGAGCAGTTCTTC.